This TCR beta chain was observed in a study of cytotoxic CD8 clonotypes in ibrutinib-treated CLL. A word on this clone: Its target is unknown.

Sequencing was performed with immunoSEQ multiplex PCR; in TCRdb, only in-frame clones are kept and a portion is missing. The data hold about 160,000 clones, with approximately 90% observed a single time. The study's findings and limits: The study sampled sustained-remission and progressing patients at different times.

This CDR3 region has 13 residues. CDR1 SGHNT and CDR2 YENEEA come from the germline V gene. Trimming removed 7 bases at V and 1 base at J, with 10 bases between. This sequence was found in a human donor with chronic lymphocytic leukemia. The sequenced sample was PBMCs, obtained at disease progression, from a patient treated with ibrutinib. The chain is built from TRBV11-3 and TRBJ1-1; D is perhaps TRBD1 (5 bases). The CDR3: CASTPTANTEAFF. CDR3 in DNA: TGTGCCAGCACCCCGACAGCGAACACTGAAGCTTTCTTT.